This T cell receptor beta chain was profiled in a study of blood T cell repertoires in COVID-19. The CDR3 loop spans 17 amino acids. Trimming shortened V by 6 bases and J by 3 bases, and 22 bases separated the two germline ends. From germline, CDR1 is SNHLY and CDR2 FYNNEI. Authors' processing steps: Nucleated cell counts were estimated from reference gene primer amplification. TCRdb's table, derived via immunoSEQ multiplex PCR, lists solely in-frame clones and lacks some. V and J calls plus clone size are reproduced from that table; the DNA served to infer D and trimming. The sample carries 84,000 or so clones, 88% recorded once.

The chain carries TRBV2 and TRBJ2-3, with a weak D call TRBD2 (7 bases). The TCR sequence derives from a man between 70 and 80 years old with acute or convalescent COVID-19. Sequenced material: peripheral blood. CDR3 loop: CASSVRGTGTTTDTQYF. As DNA, the CDR3 is TGTGCCAGCAGCGTCAGGGGTACCGGGACTACGACAGATACGCAGTATTTT. The entire variable domain, with the rest obtained from reference TRBV2 and TRBJ2-3, is as follows: EPEVTQTPSHQVTQMGQEVILRCVPISNHLYFYWYRQILGQKVEFLVSFYNNEISEKSEIFDDQFSVERPDGSNFTLKIRSTKLEDSAMYFCASSVRGTGTTTDTQYFGPGTRLTVL.